One sample yielded the 17 T cell receptor beta chains listed below, sequenced in a study of CD8+CD57+ T cells in acquired aplastic anemia. It was genomic DNA that served as the template for profiling TCR beta VDJ and CDR3. MiXCR was run by TCRdb on the reads, yielding one entry per CDR3 protein. The sample holds 60,000 to 75,000 distinct CDR3 sequences, 50% to 70% seen once. What was sequenced was sorted CD4+, CD8+, or CD8+CD57+ T cells (not recorded which) from PBMCs. All receptors come from a human donor in good health, serving as a control.

This chain connects TRBV20-1 to TRBJ2-6, with D possibly being TRBD1 (5 bases). CDR3 size: 18 residues. CDR1 and CDR2 from the germline V gene are DFQATT and SNEGSKA (reference sequence). The V end was cut by 0 bases, the J end by 2 bases, with 17 bases between. Here the CDR3 DNA reads TGCAGTGCTAGAGATCCTCTCGGACACCTCCCTGGGGCCAACGTCCTGACTTTC. It translates to CSARDPLGHLPGANVLTF.

This chain links TRBV14 with TRBJ2-3, with TRBD2 matching over 8 bases. The CDR3 runs to 15 residues. Unmatched junction bases numbered 7, after V lost 6 bases and J lost 2 bases. The V gene's germline CDR1 is SGHDN and CDR2 FVKESK. The CDR3 loop reads CASRLADGNTDTQYF. For the CDR3, the DNA is TGTGCCAGCAGACTAGCGGACGGTAACACAGATACGCAGTATTTT.

This clonotype was picked up many times. The rearrangement links TRBV6-1 to TRBJ1-6, with TRBD1 matching over 10 bases. Germline V gene sequence: CDR1 MNHNS, CDR2 SASEGT. V lost 6 bases and J lost 0; bases outside the gene matches: 2. The CDR3 has 16 amino acids. DNA for the CDR3: TGTGCCAGCAGCCGACAGGGGGCCTCCTATAATTCACCCCTCCACTTT. This codes for CASSRQGASYNSPLHF.

The chain links TRBV19 to TRBJ1-1; D is unresolved. V lost 5 bases, J lost 5 bases, and 9 bases lay in between. The CDR3 covers 12 residues. Germline CDR1 reads LNHDA; CDR2 reads SQIVND (reference sequence). CDR3 bases: TGTGCCAGTAGTTCACAGAATACTGAAGCTTTCTTT. Its protein product is CASSSQNTEAFF.

Ten or more counts support this clonotype. CDR3 nucleotide sequence: TGTGCCTGGACGACAGGGACTGGAAACACCATATATTTT. As protein: CAWTTGTGNTIYF. This sequence joins TRBV30 and TRBJ1-3, with 7 bases matching TRBD1. The CDR3 covers 13 residues. Germline CDR1 reads GTSNPN; CDR2 reads SVGIG (reference sequence). V lost 4 bases, J lost 2 bases, and 2 bases stayed unmatched.

The chain links TRBV19 to TRBJ2-7; unclear D gene. This CDR3 spans 10 amino acids. Germline V gives CDR1 LNHDA, CDR2 SQIVND (reference sequence). V was pared by 3 bases and J by 6 bases, with 3 bases between. The chain's CDR3 is CASSIPEQYF. For the CDR3, the DNA is TGTGCCAGTAGTATTCCCGAGCAGTACTTC.

By sample share, this clonotype is medium-sized (0.01 to 0.1%). The gene calls are TRBV2 and TRBJ1-5, with D tentatively TRBD1 (6 bases). Germline loops: CDR1 SNHLY, CDR2 FYNNEI. The V end lost 4 bases, the J end lost 7 bases, and 11 bases lay between the germline ends. CDR3 length: 13 amino acids. DNA of the CDR3: TGTGCCAGCAGTGGGGGGGCAAGCCAGCCCCAGCATTTT. Translation: CASSGGASQPQHF.

This clonotype showed up many times. V usage is TRBV30 and J usage is TRBJ2-3; the D is unclear. CDR1 and CDR2 (germline): GTSNPN, SVGIG (reference sequence). The CDR3 sequence is 14 residues long. V lost 0 bases and J 6 bases, leaving 13 bases between the germline ends. The CDR3 here is CAWSVLGSGDTQYF. The DNA for the CDR3 is TGTGCCTGGAGTGTACTCGGCTCCGGGGATACGCAGTATTTT.

With regard to this clonotype: Germline is not matched at one junction end, which may reflect a read error. The chain employs TRBV7-9 and TRBJ2-5, with D possibly matching TRBD1 (5 bases). The CDR3 extends over 14 amino acids. Germline V gene lookup returns CDR1 SEHNR and CDR2 FQNEAQ (reference sequence). The CDR3 loop reads CAGRARQFQETQYF. CDR3 nucleotides: TGTGCCGGCAGGGCACGCCAGTTCCAAGAGACCCAGTACTTC.

About this clonotype: At one boundary the junction diverges from the germline segment, which might be a read error. The genes are TRBV2 and TRBJ1-4; D remains ambiguous. The CDR3 has 14 amino acids. Germline lookup yields CDR1 SNHLY and CDR2 FYNNEI. The CDR3 DNA reads as TGTGCCAGCAGGGAAGGAGAGAGTAATGAAAAACTGTTTTTT. This encodes CASREGESNEKLFF.

This sequence joins TRBV19 and TRBJ2-7; 11 bases are a match to TRBD2. Germline V gene data show CDR1 as LNHDA and CDR2 as SQIVND (reference sequence). V was clipped by 6 bases and J by 4 bases; unmatched bases: 5. The CDR3 length is 14 residues. The CDR3 DNA is TGTGCCAGTAGGCGGACTAGCGGGCTTTACGAGCAGTACTTC. It translates to CASRRTSGLYEQYF.

This chain links TRBV2 with TRBJ1-1; D is uncertain. This CDR3 contains 14 residues. V was pared by 0 bases and J by 3 bases, with 8 bases between. Germline CDR1 reads SNHLY; CDR2 reads FYNNEI. The CDR3 loop reads CASSEARMDTEAFF. CDR3 in DNA: TGTGCCAGCAGTGAAGCGAGGATGGACACTGAAGCTTTCTTT.

The chain employs TRBV24-1 and TRBJ1-1; weak D call: TRBD1 (5 bases). The CDR3 runs to 15 residues. V shed 3 bases and J shed 5 bases, with 15 bases lying between them. CDR1 and CDR2 from the germline V gene are KGHDR and SFDVKD. In DNA form, the CDR3 reads TGTGCCACCAGTGATGCCCCGGGGCAAGGTACTGAAGCTTTCTTT. Translation: CATSDAPGQGTEAFF.

Only one count was recorded for this clonotype. The chain is built from TRBV20-1 and TRBJ2-7; the match to TRBD2 covers 11 bases. CDR1 and CDR2 (germline): DFQATT, SNEGSKA (reference sequence). V shed 8 bases, J shed 5 bases, and the junction held 11 bases outside the gene matches. The CDR3 length is 14 residues. The CDR3 bases are TGCAGTTCGACCTTTAGCGGGAGGGGGGACGAGCAGTACTTC. It yields the protein CSSTFSGRGDEQYF.

Many counts were recorded for this clonotype. The genes are TRBV12-3 or TRBV12-4 and TRBJ1-3; 7 nucleotides agree with TRBD1. This CDR3 region has 14 residues. Trimming at V came to 2 bases and at J to 4 bases, leaving 2 bases not matched to a gene. The CDR3 here is CASSLRGQGNTIYF. DNA of the CDR3: TGTGCCAGCAGTTTACGGGGACAGGGAAACACCATATATTTT.

The table lists this clonotype with many counts. This chain connects TRBV20-1 to TRBJ2-7; TRBD1 aligns across 8 bases. Per the germline V gene, CDR1 is DFQATT and CDR2 is SNEGSKA (reference sequence). The CDR3 sequence is 17 residues long. With 5 bases clipped from V and 2 bases from J, the junction kept 17 bases outside the gene matches. This CDR3 is CSALIRDRISGTYEQYF. The CDR3 DNA is TGCAGTGCTCTAATCCGGGACAGGATCTCCGGCACCTACGAGCAGTACTTC.

The genes are TRBV15 and TRBJ2-1; no clear D. The ends were cut back, 3 bases at V and 9 bases at J, with 9 bases in the middle. The germline V gene has CDR1 LNHNV and CDR2 YYDKDF (reference sequence). This CDR3 region has 12 residues. The CDR3 nucleotides read TGTGCCACCAGCAGGACCCTGGGTGAGCAGTTCTTC. This gives the protein CATSRTLGEQFF.